The rows below give T cell receptor beta chains drawn from one sample of a study of graft-versus-host responses after intestinal transplantation. No antigen is known for these receptors. The repertoire was sequenced with immunoSEQ multiplex PCR; TCRdb's copy has only in-frame clones and lacks some. Counted here are some 110,000 clones, about nine tenths occurring once; the ten biggest clones make up about 0.18%. Sequenced here: unstimulated CD4+ T cells sorted from spleen or lymph node cells, sampled before intestinal transplant. The receptors derive from a human donor who received an intestinal transplant. The CDR3 runs from the conserved cysteine through the conserved F or W. The order of the fields is V gene, clone size, J gene, D gene, CDR3 DNA, CDR3 protein. D genes are given only for firm matches. Not all rows give a size; the values are once, few, many and, for expanded clones, a class.

TRBV6-5,-,TRBJ1-2,-,TGTGCCAGCTATAACTATGGCTACACCTTC,CASYNYGYTF
TRBV11-3,-,TRBJ2-5,-,TGTGCCAGCAGCTTAACGGGGGAGACCCAGTACTTC,CASSLTGETQYF
TRBV9,-,TRBJ2-5,TRBD2,TGTGCCAGCAACCGAGCGGGGGGGAAACCGTACCAAGAGACCCAGTACTTC,CASNRAGGKPYQETQYF
TRBV28,once,TRBJ1-3,-,TGTGCCAGCAGTAACCTGTTTCGCGTCCGCCCTACCCGAAACACCATATATTTT,CASSNLFRVRPTRNTIYF
TRBV6-5,-,TRBJ2-3,TRBD1,TGTGCCAGCAAGACAGGGGGCATCTCAGATACGCAGTATTTT,CASKTGGISDTQYF
TRBV2,-,TRBJ2-4,-,TGTGCCAGCAACATTGTTAGCCTAGCCAAAAACATTCAGTACTTC,CASNIVSLAKNIQYF
TRBV29-1,-,TRBJ1-4,-,TGCAGCGTCAAAGGGGCGGGGGCGGGTGAAAAACTGTTTTTT,CSVKGAGAGEKLFF
TRBV6-1,once,TRBJ1-5,TRBD1,TGTGCCAGCGGGCTCGGGCAGGGGGCGAATCAGCCCCAGCATTTT,CASGLGQGANQPQHF
TRBV6-1,-,TRBJ2-7,TRBD1,TGTGCCAGCAGTGAAGGGACAGGGGGCTACGAGCAGTACTTC,CASSEGTGGYEQYF
TRBV7-8,-,TRBJ1-5,TRBD1,TGTGCCAGCAGCGGCCATGGACAGGCTAATCAGCCCCAGCATTTT,CASSGHGQANQPQHF
TRBV6-5,-,TRBJ1-3,-,TGTGCCAGCAGAGACGACAGCCACTCTGGAAACACCATATATTTT,CASRDDSHSGNTIYF
TRBV5-4,-,TRBJ2-3,-,TGTGCCAGCAGCTTGGAGAGAGATACGCAGTATTTT,CASSLERDTQYF
TRBV28,-,TRBJ2-7,TRBD2,TGTGCCAGCAGTTTGTGGACTAGCGGTTCCTACGAGCAGTACTTC,CASSLWTSGSYEQYF
TRBV29-1,-,TRBJ1-1,-,TGCAGCGTATGGCAGGGAGGCACTGAAGCTTTCTTT,CSVWQGGTEAFF
TRBV7-6,-,TRBJ1-1,-,TGTGCCAGCAGCTTAGGTCAGAACACTGAAGCTTTCTTT,CASSLGQNTEAFF
TRBV30,-,TRBJ1-1,TRBD1,TGTGCCTGGGGGGACAGTCTATACACTGAAGCTTTCTTT,CAWGDSLYTEAFF
TRBV6-5,-,TRBJ2-2,-,TGTGCCAGCCAACGGGTGGGGACTAACACCGGGGAGCTGTTTTTT,CASQRVGTNTGELFF
TRBV5-1,-,TRBJ1-4,-,TGCGCCAGCAGCTTGGAAGTGGCCACTAATGAAAAACTGTTTTTT,CASSLEVATNEKLFF
TRBV2,-,TRBJ2-4,-,TGTGCCAGCGGCATGGGGCAGGCGGTCAAAAACATTCAGTACTTC,CASGMGQAVKNIQYF
TRBV7-2,-,TRBJ1-5,-,TGTGCCAGCAGCTCCGGACAGCCCAATCAGCCCCAGCATTTT,CASSSGQPNQPQHF
TRBV5-4,-,TRBJ1-2,TRBD1,TGTGCCAGCAGCTTGCGAATGAAAACCCGACAGGGTGGTTTTGGCTACACCTTC,CASSLRMKTRQGGFGYTF
TRBV11-2,-,TRBJ2-7,-,TGTGCCAGCAGCTCTACTCAACTACACGACGAGCAGTACTTC,CASSSTQLHDEQYF
TRBV2,once,TRBJ1-4,-,TGTGCCAGCAGAGCCGGGAGGGCTAATGAAAAACTGTTTTTT,CASRAGRANEKLFF
TRBV5-1,-,TRBJ2-1,-,TGCGCCAGCAGCTTGGCCTTCGATGAGCAGTTCTTC,CASSLAFDEQFF
TRBV15,once,TRBJ2-6,-,TGTGCCACCAGCAGAGGCTTCAGGGGCTCTGGGGCCAACGTCCTGACTTTC,CATSRGFRGSGANVLTF
TRBV5-1,-,TRBJ2-7,-,TGCGCCAGCAGCTTGACCGCGCAGGGAGGTCACGAGCAGTACTTC,CASSLTAQGGHEQYF
TRBV25-1,-,TRBJ1-2,-,TGTGCCAGCAGCCCGGAGTGGAGCTATGGCTACACCTTC,CASSPEWSYGYTF
TRBV7-2,-,TRBJ1-5,-,TGTGCCAGCAGCCCACGGGGGGCAAACAATCAGCCCCAGCATTTT,CASSPRGANNQPQHF
TRBV7-2,-,TRBJ2-1,-,TGTGCCAGCAGCTTAGGTTCGGGGATTCTCTCCTACAATGAGCAGTTCTTC,CASSLGSGILSYNEQFF
TRBV2,-,TRBJ2-3,TRBD1,TGTGCCAGCAGTGTGGTCCAGGGGGCTTTGGATACGCAGTATTTT,CASSVVQGALDTQYF
TRBV7-9,-,TRBJ2-2,-,TGTGCCAGCAGCAGGGGGGGAAACACCGGGGAGCTGTTTTTT,CASSRGGNTGELFF
TRBV19,-,TRBJ2-5,-,TGTGCCAGTAGTAACAGGGAGACCCAGTACTTC,CASSNRETQYF
TRBV4-1,-,TRBJ1-5,-,TGCGCCAGCAGCCAAGAAGGTAACAGTAATCAGCCCCAGCATTTT,CASSQEGNSNQPQHF
TRBV6-4,-,TRBJ1-6,TRBD1,TGTGCCAGCAGTGCCCTGGGACAGGGTAATTCACCCCTCCACTTT,CASSALGQGNSPLHF
TRBV9,-,TRBJ2-3,-,TGTGCCAGCAGCGTAGGAGGAGGGGCCCGCACAGATACGCAGTATTTT,CASSVGGGARTDTQYF
TRBV7-2,-,TRBJ1-6,-,TGTGCCAGCAGGGGACTTATCTATAATTCACCCCTCCACTTT,CASRGLIYNSPLHF
TRBV4-1,-,TRBJ1-5,-,TGCGCCAGCAGCCACCAAATAGGCAATCAGCCCCAGCATTTT,CASSHQIGNQPQHF
TRBV30,-,TRBJ1-4,-,TGTGCCTGGAGTGTAGCCCAATATGAAAAACTGTTTTTT,CAWSVAQYEKLFF
TRBV25-1,few,TRBJ1-4,TRBD1,TGTGCCAGCTCAAAAGGGGACAGTGGGGAAAAACTGTTTTTT,CASSKGDSGEKLFF
TRBV7-2,once,TRBJ1-1,-,TGTGCCAGCAGCTTAGATGCAGGGCACACTGAAGCTTTCTTT,CASSLDAGHTEAFF
TRBV5-5,-,TRBJ2-1,TRBD2,TGTGCCAGCAGCTTGGGACTAGCGGGGGGGGAAAATGAGCAGTTCTTC,CASSLGLAGGENEQFF
TRBV29-1,-,TRBJ2-7,TRBD2,TGCAGCGTTGCATGGTGGACTAGCGGGAGGACGGACTACGAGCAGTACTTC,CSVAWWTSGRTDYEQYF
TRBV19,-,TRBJ2-2,TRBD1,TGTGCCAGTAGTCAACAGGGGTTGGCCGGGGAGCTGTTTTTT,CASSQQGLAGELFF
TRBV15,-,TRBJ2-7,-,TGTGCCACCAGCGGAGGGCTAGCGCTAAGCTCCTACGAGCAGTACTTC,CATSGGLALSSYEQYF
TRBV19,-,TRBJ1-1,-,TGTGCCAGTAGTCCCTGGGGGGGGGCAAGGAACACTGAAGCTTTCTTT,CASSPWGGARNTEAFF
TRBV7-9,-,TRBJ1-1,TRBD1,TGTGCCAGCAGCTTCCCCGGGACAGGGGACACTGAAGCTTTCTTT,CASSFPGTGDTEAFF
TRBV13,-,TRBJ2-7,-,TGTGCCAGCAGCCCCCCGATTGGAGCCCTAGCCTACGAGCAGTACTTC,CASSPPIGALAYEQYF
TRBV10-3,-,TRBJ2-3,-,TGTGCCATCAGTGAGTCGATGACGGGAGCGGGTGAAGATACGCAGTATTTT,CAISESMTGAGEDTQYF
TRBV4-2,-,TRBJ1-1,TRBD1,TGTGCCAGCAGCCAAGTACCCCCCCGGACAGGGGGTATCACTGAAGCTTTCTTT,CASSQVPPRTGGITEAFF
TRBV18,-,TRBJ2-1,-,TGTGCCAGCTCACCTGTTTCCAGGATTTCAGAACAGCAGTTCTTC,CASSPVSRISEQQFF
TRBV7-6,-,TRBJ2-7,-,TGTGCCAGCAGCTATACTAGTAACCCCTCCTACGAGCAGTACTTC,CASSYTSNPSYEQYF
TRBV9,-,TRBJ2-7,TRBD1,TGTGCCAGCAGCGCGGGACAGGGGTCTACCTACGAGCAGTACTTC,CASSAGQGSTYEQYF
TRBV9,-,TRBJ1-1,-,TGTGCCAGCAGCGTAGAGAGTGACACTGAAGCTTTCTTT,CASSVESDTEAFF
TRBV19,-,TRBJ1-5,-,TGTGCCAGTAATTGGGTCAGCGCTGCTCATCAGCCCCAGCATTTT,CASNWVSAAHQPQHF
TRBV19,-,TRBJ2-1,TRBD2,TGTGCCAGTAGTAAAGAAGCGGGGGCCTTCTCCTACAATGAGCAGTTCTTC,CASSKEAGAFSYNEQFF
TRBV14,-,TRBJ1-2,-,TGTGCCAGCAGCTTTGGGGGCGGCTATGGCTACACCTTC,CASSFGGGYGYTF
TRBV7-3,-,TRBJ2-3,TRBD2,TGTGCCAGCAGCTTAAACGGGAGGGAAGATACGCAGTATTTT,CASSLNGREDTQYF